This T cell receptor beta chain was recovered during a study of cytomegalovirus exposure and HLA in healthy donors. Findings of the study overall: In an earlier analysis, most TCR beta V segments were productive about 87% or about 30% of the time. The presence/absence work took it that sequencing depth was about the same across donors.

This CDR3 has 14 residues. The V gene end was trimmed by 2 bases and the J gene end by 3 bases; junction bases not matched to a gene: 2. Germline-derived CDR1 and CDR2 are MNHEY and SVGAGI. Primers for the PCR totalled 60 Vbeta and 13 Jbeta. Here immunoSEQ multiplex PCR was the method, and the copy in TCRdb shows in-frame clones only, minus some. The table shows about 130,000 clones, with roughly 75% occurring only once. About this clone: Its specificity is not known.

The clonotype originates from a man aged 25-45 years in good health and CMV-seropositive. This chain connects TRBV6-5 to TRBJ2-5; 8 nucleotides match TRBD1. Sequenced: PBMCs. CDR3 sequence reads: CASSYPGQEETQYF. CDR3 in DNA: TGTGCCAGCAGTTACCCGGGACAGGAAGAGACCCAGTACTTC.